The present entry profiles one T cell receptor beta chain with its context. Its antigen is undetermined. TCRdb passed the 5' RACE reads through MiXCR, listing each CDR3 protein once. The repertoire includes under 70,000 distinct CDR3 sequences, less than 25% of them detected once, and 4.6% sits in the top ten. The data are from a study of neurological immune-mediated disorders. Regarding the study as a whole: The absence of any CDR3 amino acid sequence shared by expanded clones across subjects suggests that repertoires were private in all groups.

Documented time point: technical triplicate 2. Preparation of the unsorted libraries drew on 2 million PBMCs stored at -80 C. Material: PBMCs. The TCR sequence derives from a man between 60 and 70 years old with HTLV-1-associated myelopathy (HAM/TSP).

The DNA of the CDR3 is TGTGCCAGCAGCCCCTCGTCCCAGGGGCCGAATTCACCCCTCCACTTT. It translates to CASSPSSQGPNSPLHF. This chain uses TRBV7-9 with TRBJ1-6, with a weak D call TRBD1 (6 bases). CDR3 size: 16 residues. Germline values: CDR1 SEHNR, CDR2 FQNEAQ (reference sequence). Trimming pared 5 bases from V and 7 bases from J, leaving 18 bases between.